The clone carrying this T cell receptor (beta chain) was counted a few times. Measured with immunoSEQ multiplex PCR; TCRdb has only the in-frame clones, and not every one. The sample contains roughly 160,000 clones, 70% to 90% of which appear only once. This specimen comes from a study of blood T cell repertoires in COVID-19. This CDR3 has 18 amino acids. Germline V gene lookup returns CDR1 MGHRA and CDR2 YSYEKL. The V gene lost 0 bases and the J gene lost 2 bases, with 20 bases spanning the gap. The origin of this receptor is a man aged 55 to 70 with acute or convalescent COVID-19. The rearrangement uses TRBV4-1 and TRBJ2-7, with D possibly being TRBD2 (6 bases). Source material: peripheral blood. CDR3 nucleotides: TGCGCCAGCAGCCAAGACCTTCCCCTCGGGACTCGCGCCTACGAGCAGTACTTC. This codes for CASSQDLPLGTRAYEQYF.